Given below is one T cell receptor beta chain in context. Its antigen is not known. This record belongs to a study of pediatric ulcerative colitis. Study-wide background: Disease was pancolitis in several and left-sided in two, histology-confirmed. Study-wide findings and caveats: Repertoires came from total lymphocyte DNA, so rare subsets like regulatory T cells may be missed.

The CDR3 has 14 amino acids. With 9 bases clipped from V and 0 bases from J, the junction kept 6 bases outside the gene matches. Germline assignment: CDR1 SNHLY and CDR2 FYNNEI. The blood sample was taken during the colonoscopy visit. Sequencing was at survey level. Sequencing was performed with immunoSEQ multiplex PCR; in TCRdb, only in-frame clones are kept and a portion is missing. This sample yields about 64,000 clones, of which approximately 87% are seen a single time; nearly 3.5% belongs to the top ten. The chain links TRBV2 to TRBJ2-7, with 9 bases matching TRBD1. What was sequenced was blood. The TCR originated in a boy younger than 18 with severe ulcerative colitis. The CDR3, as DNA: TGTGCCAGTTCGAGACAGGGGGACTCCTACGAGCAGTACTTC. Protein: CASSRQGDSYEQYF. Variable domain in full (rest from reference TRBV2 and TRBJ2-7): EPEVTQTPSHQVTQMGQEVILRCVPISNHLYFYWYRQILGQKVEFLVSFYNNEISEKSEIFDDQFSVERPDGSNFTLKIRSTKLEDSAMYFCASSRQGDSYEQYFGPGTRLTVT.